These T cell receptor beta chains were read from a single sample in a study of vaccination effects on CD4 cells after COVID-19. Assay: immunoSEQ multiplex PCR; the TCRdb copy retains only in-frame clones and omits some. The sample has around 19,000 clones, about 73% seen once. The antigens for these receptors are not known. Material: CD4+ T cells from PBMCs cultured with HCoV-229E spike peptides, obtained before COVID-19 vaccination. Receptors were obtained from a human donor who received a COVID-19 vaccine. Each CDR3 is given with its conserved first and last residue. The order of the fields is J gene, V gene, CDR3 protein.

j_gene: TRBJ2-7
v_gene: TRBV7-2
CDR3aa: CASSLSSPYEQYF

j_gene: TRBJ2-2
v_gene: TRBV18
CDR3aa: CASSPINPQGAGELFF

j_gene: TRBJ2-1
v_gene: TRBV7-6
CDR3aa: CATSPGLTHNEQFF

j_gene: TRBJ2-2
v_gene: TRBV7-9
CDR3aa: CASSSRRTGDSGELFF

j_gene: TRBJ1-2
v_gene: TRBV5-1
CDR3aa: CASSEPDKGARGYTF

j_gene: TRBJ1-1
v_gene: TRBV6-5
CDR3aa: CASSGGGRTEAFF

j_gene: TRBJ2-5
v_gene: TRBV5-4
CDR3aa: CASSSRGRKETQYF

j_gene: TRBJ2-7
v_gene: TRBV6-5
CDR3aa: CASFDSSEVYEQYF

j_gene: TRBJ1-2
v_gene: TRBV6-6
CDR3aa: CASNFGTSDYGYTF

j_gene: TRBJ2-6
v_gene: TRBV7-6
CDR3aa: CASSLAGPGSGANVLTF

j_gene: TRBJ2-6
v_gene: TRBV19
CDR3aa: CASGVTGANVLTF

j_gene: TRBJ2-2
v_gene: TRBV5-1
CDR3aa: CASSLYQGMRNTGELFF

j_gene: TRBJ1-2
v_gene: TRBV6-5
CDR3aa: CASSPGQGRYTF

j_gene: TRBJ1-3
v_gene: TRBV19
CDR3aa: CASTWGDGSGNTIYF

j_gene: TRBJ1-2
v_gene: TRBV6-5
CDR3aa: CASRLGQGYGYTF

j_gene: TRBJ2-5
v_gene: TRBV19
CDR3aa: CASSRTSAKETQYF

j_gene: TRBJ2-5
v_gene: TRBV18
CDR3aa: CASSPSNSQETQYF

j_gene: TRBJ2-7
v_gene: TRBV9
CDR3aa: CASSLGQGNYEQYF

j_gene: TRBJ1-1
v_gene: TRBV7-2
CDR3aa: CASSLQIQLHTEAFF

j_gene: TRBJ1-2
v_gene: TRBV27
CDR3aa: CASSFDRGYGYTF

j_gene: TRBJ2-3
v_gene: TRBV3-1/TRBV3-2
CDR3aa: CASSQGTSTDTQYF

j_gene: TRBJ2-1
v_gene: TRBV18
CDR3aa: CASSPLDRAKGRDEQFF

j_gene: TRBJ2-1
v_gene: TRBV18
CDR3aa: CASSPSLRGSSYNEQFF

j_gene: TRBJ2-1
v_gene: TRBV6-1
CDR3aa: CASSEAKGYNEQFF

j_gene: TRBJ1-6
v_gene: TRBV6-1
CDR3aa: CASSESGGNSPLHF

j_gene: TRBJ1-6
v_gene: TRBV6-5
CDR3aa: CASSYSGRPIISPLHF

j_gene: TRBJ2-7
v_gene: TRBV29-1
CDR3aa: CSVAGTGAYEQYF

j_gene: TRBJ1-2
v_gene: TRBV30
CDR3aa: CAWRNRVF

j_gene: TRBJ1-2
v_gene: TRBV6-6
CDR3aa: CASSKAGASYGYTF

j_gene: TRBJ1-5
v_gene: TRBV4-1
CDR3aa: CASSLTAGYNQPQHF

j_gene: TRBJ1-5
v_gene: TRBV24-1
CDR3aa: CATSETTGQVHQPQHF

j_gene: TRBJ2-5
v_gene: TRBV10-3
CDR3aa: CAISPGGQETQYF

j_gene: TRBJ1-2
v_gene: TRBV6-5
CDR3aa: CASSRTGGYTF

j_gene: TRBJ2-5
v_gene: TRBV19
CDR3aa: CASSTRTGLEGRETQYF

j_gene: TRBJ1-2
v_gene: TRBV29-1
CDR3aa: CSAIYRSGFNYGYTF

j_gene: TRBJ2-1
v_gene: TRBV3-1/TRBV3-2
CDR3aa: CASSRGLAGGGNEQFF

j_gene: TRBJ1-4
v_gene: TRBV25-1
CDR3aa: CASSETGGGEKLFF

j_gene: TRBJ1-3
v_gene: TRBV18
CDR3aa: CASSPKTGTSGNTIYF

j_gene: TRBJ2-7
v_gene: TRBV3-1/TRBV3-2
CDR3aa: CASSFGGGRRNEQYF

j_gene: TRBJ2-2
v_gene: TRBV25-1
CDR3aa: CASSHGAGGELFF

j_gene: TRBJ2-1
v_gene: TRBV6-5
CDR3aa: CASSYSVLAGYNEQFF

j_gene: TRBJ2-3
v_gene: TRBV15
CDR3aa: CATSRDPGDTQYF

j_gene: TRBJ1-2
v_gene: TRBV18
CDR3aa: CASSYDKANYGYTF

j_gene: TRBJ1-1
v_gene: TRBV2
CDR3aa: CASLREGNTEAFF

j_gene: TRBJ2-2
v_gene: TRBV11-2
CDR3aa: CASSLTKGLADTGELFF

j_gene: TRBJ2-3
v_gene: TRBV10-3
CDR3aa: CATNRDEKGDTQYF

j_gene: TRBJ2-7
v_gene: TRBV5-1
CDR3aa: CASSLGVGTGGYEQYF

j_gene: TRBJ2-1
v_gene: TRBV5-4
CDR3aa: CASSGTSGRNEQFF

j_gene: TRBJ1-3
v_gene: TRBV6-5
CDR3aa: CARGAGQGSNIYF

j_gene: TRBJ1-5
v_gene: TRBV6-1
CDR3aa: CASSEFWGQPQHF